This TCR beta chain derives from a study of cytomegalovirus exposure and HLA in healthy donors. General study results and limits: Associated with cytomegalovirus, according to the listing, were 150 to 200 TCR beta chains. Some public TCRs appeared in many individuals, while most sequences were rare.

Profiled with immunoSEQ multiplex PCR; TCRdb holds only in-frame clones, not every one. The table has some 140,000 clones, roughly 79% seen once. J gave up 2 bases and V 2 bases, and 4 bases lay outside the gene matches. The CDR3 is 16 amino acids. Germline loops: CDR1 SGDLS, CDR2 YYNGEE. The donors were members of the validation cohort comprising over a hundred subjects, separate from the roughly 600-subject first cohort. This clone has only a few counts. Its antigen is unknown. Sequencing was done on a sample of PBMCs. The chain is built from TRBV9 and TRBJ1-2, with 12 bases that match TRBD1. This TCR was recovered from a man aged 30 to 45 in good health and CMV-seropositive. CDR3 sequence (DNA): TGTGCCAGCAGCGTTTCCGGGACAGGGGGCAACTATGGCTACACCTTC. It codes for CASSVSGTGGNYGYTF.